The 17 T cell receptor beta chains below come from one sample, sequenced in a study of radiotherapy plus CTLA-4 blockade in lung cancer. Assay used: immunoSEQ multiplex PCR; TCRdb lists only in-frame clones, some missing. The repertoire has 65,000 to 95,000 clones, around 86% of them found once; the top ten carry around 0.8%. Material: peripheral blood, obtained from a patient treated with radiotherapy plus ipilimumab. Receptors were obtained from a human donor with non-small cell lung cancer who had stable disease on radiotherapy plus ipilimumab.

The chain is built from TRBV29-1 and TRBJ2-1, with D possibly TRBD2 on 6 matching bases. Trimming shortened V by 8 bases and J by 3 bases, and 14 bases separated the two germline ends. CDR1 SQVTM and CDR2 ANQGSEA come from the germline V gene. This CDR3 has 13 amino acids. The CDR3 reads CSSSGEFYNEQFF. The CDR3 DNA follows: TGCAGCTCCTCGGGAGAGTTCTACAATGAGCAGTTCTTC.

The chain recombines TRBV6-5 with TRBJ2-2; tentatively, D is TRBD2 (5 bases). Trimming took off 6 bases at V and 6 bases at J, with 17 bases between the two ends. The CDR3 contains 15 residues. CDR1 and CDR2 from the germline V gene are MNHEY and SVGAGI. CDR3 DNA sequence: TGTGCCAGCAGCCTGCTGTTAGGAGGCCCCGGGGAGCTGTTTTTT. Its protein product is CASSLLLGGPGELFF.

The chain combines TRBV9 with TRBJ1-2; weak D call: TRBD1 (5 bases). The CDR3 is made up of 14 amino acids. The V end lost 3 bases, the J end lost 4 bases, and 13 bases lay between the germline ends. Germline values: CDR1 SGDLS, CDR2 YYNGEE. CDR3 sequence reads: CASSAQTVIYGYTF. Written as DNA, the CDR3 is TGTGCCAGCAGCGCCCAGACAGTGATCTATGGCTACACCTTC.

This chain connects TRBV7-3 to TRBJ1-1; D is ambiguous. CDR1 SGHTA and CDR2 FQGTGA come from the germline V gene. CDR3 length: 13 amino acids. V was pared by 4 bases and J by 4 bases, with 10 bases between. The CDR3 loop is CASSSLTATEAFF. The CDR3 bases are TGTGCCAGCAGCTCACTAACAGCCACTGAAGCTTTCTTT.

The chain links TRBV19 to TRBJ1-5, with D uncertain. The CDR3 spans 12 residues. The germline V gene has CDR1 LNHDA and CDR2 SQIVND (reference sequence). Trimming took off 5 bases at V and 9 bases at J, with 11 bases between the two ends. The CDR3 DNA sequence: TGTGCCAGTAGTCCCCCCGGAGGGCCCCAGCATTTT. This sequence encodes CASSPPGGPQHF.

This clone was counted only a few times. The rearrangement links TRBV30 to TRBJ2-3; 8 bases agree with TRBD1. Unmatched junction bases numbered 6, after V lost 2 bases and J lost 14 bases. Germline assignment: CDR1 GTSNPN and CDR2 SVGIG (reference sequence). The CDR3 consists of 11 residues. The CDR3: CAWSRTGSGYF. CDR3 DNA sequence: TGTGCCTGGAGTCGGACAGGGTCGGGGTATTTT.

CDR3 nucleotide sequence: TGTGCCAGCAGCTTAAGGGGGGGCTCCTACAATGAGCAGTTCTTC. This encodes CASSLRGGSYNEQFF. The V call is TRBV5-4, the J call TRBJ2-1, with a tentative D call TRBD2 (7 bases). Germline V CDR1 and CDR2: SGHNT, YYREEE (reference sequence). The CDR3 is 15 amino acids. Trimming shortened V by 2 bases and J by 0 bases, and 9 bases separated the two germline ends.

The V gene is TRBV9, the J gene TRBJ2-2; 7 bases fit TRBD2. With 1 base clipped from V and 1 base from J, the junction kept 4 bases outside the gene matches. Germline values: CDR1 SGDLS, CDR2 YYNGEE. The CDR3 loop spans 16 amino acids. The CDR3 coding sequence is TGTGCCAGCAGCGTAAGACTAGCAGAGAACACCGGGGAGCTGTTTTTT. This encodes CASSVRLAENTGELFF.

The DNA of the CDR3 is TGTGCCAGCAGTGAATGGGAGACCCAGTACTTC. It translates to CASSEWETQYF. The chain joins TRBV6-5 to TRBJ2-5; D is undetermined. The CDR3 has 11 residues. Looked up from germline, CDR1 is MNHEY and CDR2 is SVGAGI. V was cut by 5 bases and J by 5 bases, with 6 bases left in between.

This clone has just a few counts. The chain is built from TRBV7-8 and TRBJ1-2; a possible D gene is TRBD1 (5 bases). Germline V CDR1 and CDR2: SGHVS, FQNEAQ. This CDR3 contains 14 residues. V lost 1 base and J lost 8, with 14 bases in between. CDR3 nucleotides: TGTGCCAGCAGCTTAGTTCGGCAGGGAGGAGGCTACACCTTC. Translating it yields CASSLVRQGGGYTF.

Only one count was recorded for this clone. V is TRBV5-6 and J is TRBJ2-3; 7 bases are a match to TRBD1. This CDR3 region has 15 residues. Germline CDR1 reads SGHDT; CDR2 reads YYEEEE. The junction had 4 bases not matched to a gene; V was cut back by 1 base and J by 2 bases. The CDR3 region is CASSLRTGTTDTQYF. The CDR3 DNA follows: TGTGCCAGCAGCTTGCGGACAGGAACCACAGATACGCAGTATTTT. Supplemented by reference TRBV5-6 and TRBJ2-3, the full variable domain reads DAGVTQSPTHLIKTRGQQVTLRCSPKSGHDTVSWYQQALGQGPQFIFQYYEEEERQRGNFPDRFSGHQFPNYSSELNVNALLLGDSALYLCASSLRTGTTDTQYFGPGTRLTVL.

The genes are TRBV6-5 and TRBJ2-2; no definite D call. The CDR3 length is 15 residues. Trimming took off 5 bases at V and 1 base at J, with 11 bases between the two ends. Germline V gene lookup returns CDR1 MNHEY and CDR2 SVGAGI. CDR3 DNA: TGTGCCAGCAGTACCCTGCTGGGGAACACCGGGGAGCTGTTTTTT. Protein product: CASSTLLGNTGELFF.

V is TRBV11-2 and J is TRBJ2-7; D ambiguous. V was clipped by 2 bases and J by 0 bases, with 11 bases between them. The germline V gene encodes CDR1 SGHAT and CDR2 FQNNGV. CDR3 size: 15 residues. CDR3 loop: CASSLSEATSYEQYF. In DNA, the CDR3 is TGTGCCAGCAGCTTAAGTGAGGCCACCTCCTACGAGCAGTACTTC.

The chain employs TRBV4-2 and TRBJ2-6, with D possibly matching TRBD2 (6 bases). V lost 0 bases and J 0 bases, leaving 9 bases between the germline ends. The germline V gene encodes CDR1 LGHNA and CDR2 YNFKEQ. The CDR3 contains 17 residues. In nucleotides, the CDR3 is TGTGCCAGCAGCCAAGATTTAGCGGCCTCTGGGGCCAACGTCCTGACTTTC. This translates into CASSQDLAASGANVLTF.

V gene TRBV6-1 combines with J gene TRBJ1-1, with 8 bases that match TRBD1. Trimming at V came to 2 bases and at J to 0 bases, leaving 2 bases not matched to a gene. The CDR3 contains 15 residues. CDR1 is MNHNS and CDR2 is SASEGT in the germline V gene. DNA of the CDR3: TGTGCCAGCAGTGAAAGGGGACAGGTGAACACTGAAGCTTTCTTT. It specifies CASSERGQVNTEAFF.

V is TRBV4-1 and J is TRBJ1-6; D ambiguous. Looked up from germline, CDR1 is MGHRA and CDR2 is YSYEKL. Trimming removed 1 base at V and 0 bases at J, with 4 bases between. The CDR3 has 15 amino acids. Written as DNA, the CDR3 is TGCGCCAGCAGCCAAGGACTCTCCTATAATTCACCCCTCCACTTT. Encoded protein: CASSQGLSYNSPLHF.

CDR3 region: CASSLGGALSYNEQFF. CDR3 nucleotides: TGCGCCAGCAGCTTGGGTGGGGCCCTCTCCTACAATGAGCAGTTCTTC. The chain is built from TRBV5-1 and TRBJ2-1; TRBD1 is a possible D gene (5 bases). The CDR3 sequence is 16 residues long. V shed 0 bases and J shed 0 bases, with 10 bases lying between them. The V gene's germline CDR1 is SGHRS and CDR2 YFSETQ.